This entry concerns a single TCR beta chain. The sample comes from a study of CD8 T cells in Susac syndrome. Reverse transcription of roughly 0.5 to 1 ug RNA was performed with random hexamers. TCRdb reprocessed the immunoSEQ multiplex PCR reads with MiXCR, giving one entry per CDR3 protein. Among a few hundred thousand distinct CDR3 sequences listed, 95% were seen once. The CDR3 consists of 16 residues. Germline assignment: CDR1 SGHRS and CDR2 YFSETQ. Unmatched junction bases numbered 10, after V lost 4 bases and J lost 6 bases. The sequence derives from a human donor with multiple sclerosis. The chain couples TRBV5-1 to TRBJ2-3; 11 positions match TRBD2. Input material: CD4+ T cells from PBMCs. This chain's CDR3 is CASSPLGLADPDTQYF. As DNA, the CDR3 is TGCGCCAGCAGCCCCCTGGGACTAGCGGACCCGGATACGCAGTATTTT.